The clone carrying this T cell receptor beta chain was observed a single time. Its antigen remains unknown. Germline-derived CDR1 and CDR2 are MNHEY and SVGAGI. V dropped 5 bases and J dropped 4 bases, with 13 bases sitting between them. The CDR3 contains 14 residues. This sample is part of a study of OX40 agonist ivuxolimab in advanced cancers. Study outcomes and limitations: The mean number of expanded clones was higher in CD8+ T cells than in CD4+. The study observed clonal expansion of CD4+ and CD8+ blood T cells by week 6 at 0.1 to 3.0 mg/kg.

Measured with immunoSEQ multiplex PCR; TCRdb has only the in-frame clones, and not every one. The repertoire holds about 79,000 clones, with about 91% as singletons. The receptor comes from an adult with an advanced solid tumor such as melanoma, head and neck, liver or kidney cancer. Source: CD4+ or CD8+ T cells sorted from blood, taken in a trial of the OX40 agonist ivuxolimab. The chain uses TRBV6-5 and TRBJ2-3, with D perhaps TRBD1 (5 bases). The CDR3 sequence is CASSARKGSDTQYF. As DNA, the CDR3 is TGTGCCAGCAGTGCCCGGAAGGGGTCAGATACGCAGTATTTT.